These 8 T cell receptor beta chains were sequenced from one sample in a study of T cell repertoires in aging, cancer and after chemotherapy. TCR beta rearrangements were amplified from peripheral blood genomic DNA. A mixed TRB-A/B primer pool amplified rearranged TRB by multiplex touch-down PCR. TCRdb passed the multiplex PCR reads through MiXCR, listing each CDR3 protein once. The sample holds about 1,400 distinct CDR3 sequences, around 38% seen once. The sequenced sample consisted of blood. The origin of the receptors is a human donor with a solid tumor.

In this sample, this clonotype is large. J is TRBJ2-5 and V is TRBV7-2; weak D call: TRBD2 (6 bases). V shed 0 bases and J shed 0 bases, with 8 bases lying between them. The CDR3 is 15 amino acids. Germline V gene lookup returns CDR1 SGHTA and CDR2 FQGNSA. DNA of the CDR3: TGTGCCAGCAGCTTAGCGCCTAGCGACCAAGAGACCCAGTACTTC. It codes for CASSLAPSDQETQYF.

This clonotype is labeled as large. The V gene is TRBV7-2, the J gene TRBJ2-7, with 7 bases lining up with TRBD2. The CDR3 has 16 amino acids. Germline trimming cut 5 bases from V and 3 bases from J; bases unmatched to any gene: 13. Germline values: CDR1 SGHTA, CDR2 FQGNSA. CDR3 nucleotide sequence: TGTGCCAGCAGCCCAACGCTCGTGGCTAGCGGCTACGAGCAGTACTTC. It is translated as CASSPTLVASGYEQYF.

CDR3 sequence reads: CASSPGQGYNEQFF. The CDR3 DNA is TGTGCCAGCAGCCCGGGACAGGGGTACAATGAGCAGTTCTTC. The gene calls are TRBV6-6 and TRBJ2-1; 10 bases fit TRBD1. The CDR3 has 14 amino acids. The germline V gene encodes CDR1 MNHNY and CDR2 SVGAGI (reference sequence). V was clipped by 6 bases and J by 4 bases; unmatched bases: 3.

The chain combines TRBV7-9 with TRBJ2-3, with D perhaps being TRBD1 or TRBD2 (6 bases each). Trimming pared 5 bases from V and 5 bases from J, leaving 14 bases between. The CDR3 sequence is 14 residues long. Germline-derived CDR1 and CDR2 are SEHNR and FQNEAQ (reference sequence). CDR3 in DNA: TGTGCCAGCAGCCTGAGGGGGGAACAAGATACGCAGTATTTT. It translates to CASSLRGEQDTQYF.

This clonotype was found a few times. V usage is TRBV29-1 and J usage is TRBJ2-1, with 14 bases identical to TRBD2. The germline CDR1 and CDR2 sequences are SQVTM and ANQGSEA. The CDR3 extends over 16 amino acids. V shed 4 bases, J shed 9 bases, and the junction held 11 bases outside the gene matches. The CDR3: CSVALQTSGRGSEQFF. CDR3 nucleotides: TGCAGCGTTGCCCTTCAGACTAGCGGGAGGGGGAGTGAGCAGTTCTTC.

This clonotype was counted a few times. The CDR3 protein is CASSPGTQSYNEQFF. CDR3 DNA: TGTGCCAGCAGCCCAGGGACACAGTCCTACAATGAGCAGTTCTTC. J is TRBJ2-1 and V is TRBV7-3, with D possibly matching TRBD1 (6 bases). There are 15 residues in the CDR3. V was trimmed by 5 bases and J by 1 base, leaving 12 bases between them. Looked up from germline, CDR1 is SGHTA and CDR2 is FQGTGA.

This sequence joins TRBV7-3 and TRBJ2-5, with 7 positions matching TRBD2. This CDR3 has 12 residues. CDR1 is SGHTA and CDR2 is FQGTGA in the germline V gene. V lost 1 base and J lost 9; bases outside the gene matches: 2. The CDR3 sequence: CASSLSGGAQYF. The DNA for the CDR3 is TGTGCCAGCAGCTTAAGCGGGGGAGCCCAGTACTTC. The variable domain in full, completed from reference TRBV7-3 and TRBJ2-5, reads GAGVSQTPSNKVTEKGKYVELRCDPISGHTALYWYRQSLGQGPEFLIYFQGTGAADDSGLPNDRFFAVRPEGSVSTLKIQRTERGDSAVYLCASSLSGGAQYFGPGTRLLVL.

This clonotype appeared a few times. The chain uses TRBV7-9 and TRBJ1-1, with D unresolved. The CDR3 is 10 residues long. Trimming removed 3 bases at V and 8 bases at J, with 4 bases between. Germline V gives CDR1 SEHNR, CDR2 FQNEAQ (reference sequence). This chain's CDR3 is CASSFREAFF. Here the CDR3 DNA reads TGTGCCAGCAGCTTTAGAGAAGCTTTCTTT. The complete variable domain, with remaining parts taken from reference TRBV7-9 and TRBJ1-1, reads DTGVSQNPRHKITKRGQNVTFRCDPISEHNRLYWYRQTLGQGPEFLTYFQNEAQLEKSRLLSDRFSAERPKGSFSTLEIQRTEQGDSAMYLCASSFREAFFGQGTRLTVV.